This T cell receptor beta chain was sequenced in a study of blood T cell repertoires in COVID-19. Study summary: T cells, B-cell-depleted T cells, or PBMCs provided the cDNA or gDNA that served as material.

This clone has a handful of counts. CDR3 length: 11 residues. Germline CDR1 SGHDT, CDR2 YYEEEE. Trimming shortened V by 2 bases and J by 3 bases, and 3 bases separated the two germline ends. Libraries were prepared by immunoSEQ multiplex PCR; TCRdb keeps only in-frame clonotypes and omits some of them. The repertoire holds approximately 140,000 clones, with around nine tenths as singletons. This chain joins TRBV5-6 and TRBJ2-7; D remains ambiguous. The TCR was taken from a man over 45 with active or convalescent COVID-19. The specimen was peripheral blood. The CDR3 loop is CASSFNYEQYF. The CDR3 coding sequence is TGTGCCAGCAGCTTTAACTACGAGCAGTACTTC.